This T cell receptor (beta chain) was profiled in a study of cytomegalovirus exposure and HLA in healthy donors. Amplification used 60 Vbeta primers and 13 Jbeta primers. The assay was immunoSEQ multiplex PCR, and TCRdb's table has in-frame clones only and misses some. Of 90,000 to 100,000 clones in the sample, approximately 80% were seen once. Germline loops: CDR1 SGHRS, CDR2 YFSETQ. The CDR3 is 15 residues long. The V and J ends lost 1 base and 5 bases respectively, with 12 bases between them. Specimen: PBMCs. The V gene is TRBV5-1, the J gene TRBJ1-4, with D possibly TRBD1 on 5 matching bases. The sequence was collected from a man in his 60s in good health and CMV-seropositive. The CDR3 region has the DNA TGCGCCAGCAGCTTGTGGGGGGTAACGAATGAAAAACTGTTTTTT. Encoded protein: CASSLWGVTNEKLFF.